A selection of T cell receptor beta chains follows, all from one sample in a study of blood T cells in healthy people across ages. Each CDR3 protein gets one entry after TCRdb re-called the 5' RACE reads with MiXCR. The profile shows 730,000 or so distinct CDR3 sequences, 43% of them singletons. Sequencing was carried out using blood. Receptor source: a woman between 55 and 75 years old in good health. Each CDR3 is given with its conserved first and last residue.

j_call,v_call,cdr3_aa
TRBJ1-1,TRBV2,CASTGQDVTEAFF
TRBJ2-2,TRBV27,CASRGLVNTGELFF
TRBJ2-1,TRBV4-3,CASSQELLRDNEQFF
TRBJ2-5,TRBV6-2/TRBV6-3,CASTPTGLVQTQYF
TRBJ2-5,TRBV29-1,CSATRDSQETQYF
TRBJ1-5,TRBV6-6,CASSYPGSGNQPQHF
-,TRBV5-5,CASSLYPSGTTKGSEQYF
TRBJ1-1,TRBV6-5,CASRQDRRPMNTEAFF
TRBJ2-2,TRBV5-1,CASTTEGGTGELFF
TRBJ2-7,TRBV28,CASSYIAGGRYEQYF
TRBJ2-1,TRBV20-1,CSARDGRENEQFF
TRBJ1-1,TRBV12-3/TRBV12-4,CASSFVAGVSEAFF
TRBJ2-5,TRBV29-1,CSVEDQGQGSYNEQYF
TRBJ2-7,TRBV3-1,CASSISLGGTYEQYF
TRBJ2-5,TRBV27,CASSPTSGVKETQYF
TRBJ2-7,TRBV27,CASSLWGREQYF
TRBJ2-5,TRBV7-9,CASSQGTLKETQYF
TRBJ2-6,TRBV3-1,CASSREGAGANVLTF
TRBJ2-3,TRBV20-1,CSGTGEPVTDTQYF
TRBJ1-1,TRBV5-1,CASSLGTGGFTEAFF
TRBJ2-7,TRBV24-1,CATSDVGNEQYF
TRBJ2-1,TRBV6-6,CASSVQGYGEQFF
TRBJ1-5,TRBV20-1,CSAPRDRNQPQHF
TRBJ2-7,TRBV7-2,CASSTRGERYEQYF
TRBJ1-1,TRBV11-2,CASSPQQKPFF
TRBJ2-2,TRBV4-1,CASSQERTQNTGELFF
TRBJ2-4,TRBV7-3,CASSLGDPSMEQYF
TRBJ1-1,TRBV10-3,CAISPQGAKDTEAFF
TRBJ2-1,TRBV12-3/TRBV12-4,CASSSGGVAYNEQFF
TRBJ2-1,TRBV18,CASSAGGPWNEQFF
TRBJ2-3,TRBV6-1,CASSEVLVVSTDTQYF
TRBJ2-7,TRBV6-2/TRBV6-3,CASSELAGGYEQYF
TRBJ1-2,TRBV6-1,CASSPPGQEVSNYGYTF
TRBJ2-2,TRBV12-3/TRBV12-4,CASSLGVGTGELFF
TRBJ2-7,TRBV5-1,CANSLLPSGSSYEQYF
TRBJ2-3,TRBV4-3,CASSQEGGGRRYF
TRBJ2-1,TRBV24-1,CATSDPLDDEQFF
TRBJ1-5,TRBV7-7,CASSLDPYSNQPQHF
TRBJ2-7,TRBV7-2,CASTLAGLPYEQYF
TRBJ2-1,TRBV20-1,CSTNLYNEQFF
TRBJ2-1,TRBV12-3/TRBV12-4,CASSRGAGEFDEQFF
TRBJ1-6,TRBV9,CASSVSREIYNSPLHF
TRBJ1-1,TRBV27,CASSWGGGSYEAFF
TRBJ2-1,TRBV5-1,CASSLVASGGYYNEQFF
TRBJ2-5,TRBV10-3,CAISKSPGDLGQETQYF
TRBJ1-1,TRBV3-1,CASSHQGGDTEAFF
TRBJ2-1,TRBV3-1,CASSQVALGLASGGEQFF
TRBJ2-7,TRBV6-5,CASSYAAYGGHEQYF
TRBJ2-3,TRBV20-1,CSARDPPTARYAYF
TRBJ2-7,TRBV25-1,CASSEAAGTTYEQYF
TRBJ1-2,TRBV5-1,CASSLVPPVANPNYGYTF
TRBJ2-7,TRBV12-3/TRBV12-4,CASSPQRLAGTYNEQYF
TRBJ1-1,TRBV7-6,CASSLDEAWTEAFF